The 9 T cell receptor beta chains given below trace back to one sample, sequenced in a study of shared clonotypes between healthy human individuals. Naive CD8 cells lacked CD45RO, underwent positive selection for CCR7 and left out terminally differentiated effector memory CD45RA+ cells. Some clones are missing from TCRdb's copy, which holds only in-frame ones; the method was immunoSEQ multiplex PCR. The sample consists of about 1,800,000 clones, about 95% of them appearing once. Material for sequencing was naive CD8+ T cells sorted from blood. These receptors were obtained from a man between 18 and 35 years old in good health.

V is TRBV28 and J is TRBJ1-1; D unclear. CDR1 is MDHEN, CDR2 SYDVKM, per germline. Trimming cost V 6 bases and J 0 bases, with 8 bases left between them. The CDR3 spans 13 residues. CDR3 sequence reads: CASRLALNTEAFF. CDR3 nucleotides: TGTGCCAGCAGGCTGGCGTTGAACACTGAAGCTTTCTTT.

The chain links TRBV5-1 to TRBJ2-2; D is possibly TRBD2 (5 bases). Germline values: CDR1 SGHRS, CDR2 YFSETQ. The CDR3 runs 14 residues. The V end was cut by 2 bases, the J end by 2 bases, with 7 bases between. The chain's CDR3 is CASSFEGNTGELFF. For the CDR3, the DNA is TGCGCCAGCAGCTTTGAGGGTAACACCGGGGAGCTGTTTTTT.

The CDR3 sequence is CASSLHPTGREGYTF. The CDR3 bases are TGTGCCAGCAGTCTTCATCCGACCGGTCGTGAAGGTTACACCTTC. The chain has TRBV6-1 and TRBJ1-2, with no clear D. This CDR3 is built from 15 residues. The germline V gene encodes CDR1 MNHNS and CDR2 SASEGT. The V and J ends lost 5 bases and 11 bases respectively, with 24 bases between them.

The chain has TRBV7-6 and TRBJ1-2, with D perhaps matching TRBD1 (5 bases). The germline V and J ends were trimmed by 11 bases and 5 bases, with 15 bases remaining between them. The CDR3 covers 12 residues. Germline V gene data show CDR1 as SGHVS and CDR2 as FNYEAQ. In DNA, the CDR3 is TGTGCCGGGGCGGCCGACATGTATGGCTACACCTTC. It is translated as CAGAADMYGYTF. Full variable domain (outside the CDR3, taken from reference TRBV7-6 and TRBJ1-2): GAGVSQSPRYKVTKRGQDVALRCDPISGHVSLYWYRQALGQGPEFLTYFNYEAQQDKSGLPNDRFSAERPEGSISTLTIQRTEQRDSAMYRCAGAADMYGYTFGSGTRLTVV.

Comments on this clone: Other DNA sequences in the same sample also yield this CDR3. The gene calls are TRBV6-1 and TRBJ2-7, with no clear D. CDR1 and CDR2 from the germline V gene are MNHNS and SASEGT. Trimming cost V 1 base and J 0 bases, with 4 bases left between them. The CDR3 sequence is 13 residues long. The CDR3 DNA follows: TGTGCCAGCAGTGAAGGGGCCTCCTACGAGCAGTACTTC. Its protein is CASSEGASYEQYF.

V gene TRBV28 combines with J gene TRBJ2-6; 8 bases agree with TRBD1. The V gene end was trimmed by 3 bases and the J gene end by 0 bases; junction bases not matched to a gene: 13. Germline V gene lookup returns CDR1 MDHEN and CDR2 SYDVKM. The CDR3 consists of 20 residues. DNA of the CDR3: TGTGCCAGCAGTTTTATGAGACAGGGGCTACACCCCTCTGGGGCCAACGTCCTGACTTTC. Translating it yields CASSFMRQGLHPSGANVLTF.

This chain links TRBV9 with TRBJ1-4; 7 bases map to TRBD1. Trimming took 7 bases from V and 7 from J; bases not matched to a gene: 7. Germline V gives CDR1 SGDLS, CDR2 YYNGEE. The CDR3 runs 13 residues. Written as DNA, the CDR3 is TGTGCCAGCGGCGGGGGGACAGCTGAAAAACTGTTTTTT. Its translation: CASGGGTAEKLFF.

J is TRBJ2-3 and V is TRBV6-1; tentative D call: TRBD2 (5 bases). This CDR3 comprises 14 residues. The V and J ends lost 8 bases and 1 base respectively, with 13 bases between them. Per the germline V gene, CDR1 is MNHNS and CDR2 is SASEGT. The CDR3 loop reads CASAGQVRTDTQYF. The CDR3 coding sequence is TGTGCCAGCGCGGGTCAGGTTCGCACAGATACGCAGTATTTT.

V usage is TRBV7-3 and J usage is TRBJ2-7; 9 positions match TRBD1. Trimming cost V 3 bases and J 2 bases; bases outside gene matches: 5. CDR3 length equals 15 residues. In germline, CDR1 is SGHTA, CDR2 FQGTGA. The CDR3 spells CASSLGQGLTYEQYF. The CDR3 nucleotides are TGTGCCAGCAGCTTGGGACAGGGACTTACCTACGAGCAGTACTTC.